The 18 T cell receptor beta chains presented below share a single source sample, sequenced in a study of T cell responses to AZD1222 COVID-19 vaccine. Using immunoSEQ multiplex PCR, the repertoire was profiled, and TCRdb retains in-frame clones only, with some absent. The sample contains more than 60,000 clones, 85% to 90% of which appear only once. The sample consisted of peripheral blood, taken on day 0 of AZD1222 vaccination. All receptors come from an adult in good health.

The rearrangement joins TRBV19 to TRBJ1-5; tentative D call: TRBD1 (5 bases). This CDR3 is 14 amino acids long. V was pared by 3 bases and J by 3 bases, with 9 bases between. From germline, CDR1 is LNHDA and CDR2 SQIVND (reference sequence). CDR3 DNA: TGTGCCAGTAGTATCAACAGGCACAATCAGCCCCAGCATTTT. This encodes CASSINRHNQPQHF.

The rearrangement uses TRBV5-1 and TRBJ1-6; D possibly corresponds to TRBD1 (6 bases). Germline CDR1 SGHRS, CDR2 YFSETQ. V was shortened by 2 bases and J by 10 bases, with 19 bases between the two germline ends. The CDR3 spans 16 residues. This CDR3 reads CASSLMGTPTGSPLHF. Written as DNA, the CDR3 is TGCGCCAGCAGCTTAATGGGGACACCCACGGGGTCACCCCTCCACTTT. The full variable domain, in which reference TRBV5-1 and TRBJ1-6 provide the parts outside the CDR3, is KAGVTQTPRYLIKTRGQQVTLSCSPISGHRSVSWYQQTPGQGLQFLFEYFSETQRNKGNFPGRFSGRQFSNSRSEMNVSTLELGDSALYLCASSLMGTPTGSPLHFGNGTRLTVT.

V gene TRBV13 combines with J gene TRBJ2-7; 16 bases match TRBD2. J was trimmed by 5 bases and V by 0 bases; bases with no gene match: 7. CDR1 PRHDT and CDR2 FYEKMQ come from the germline V gene (reference sequence). The CDR3 loop spans 18 amino acids. CDR3 nucleotides: TGTGCCAGCAGCTTAGGACCGGGACTAGCGGGGGGGCCCGACGAGCAGTACTTC. Its translation: CASSLGPGLAGGPDEQYF.

The genes are TRBV4-2 and TRBJ1-4; perhaps TRBD1 as D (6 bases). CDR3 length: 15 residues. V lost 1 base, J lost 6 bases, and 12 bases lay in between. Germline CDR1 reads LGHNA; CDR2 reads YNFKEQ. CDR3 amino acids: CASSQGDNKDEKLFF. CDR3 DNA: TGTGCCAGCAGCCAAGGGGACAACAAAGATGAAAAACTGTTTTTT.

The chain links TRBV18 to TRBJ2-7; D could derive from TRBD1 or TRBD2 (5 bases each). CDR1 KGHSH and CDR2 LQKENI come from the germline V gene. CDR3 length: 14 residues. V lost 3 bases and J 2 bases, leaving 11 bases between the germline ends. CDR3 protein: CASSPLRGAYEQYF. Written as DNA, the CDR3 is TGTGCCAGCTCACCTTTACGAGGGGCCTACGAGCAGTACTTC.

The chain uses TRBV9 and TRBJ2-2; 7 nucleotides agree with TRBD1. Germline V gene data show CDR1 as SGDLS and CDR2 as YYNGEE. The CDR3 is 15 residues long. V lost 0 bases and J lost 6; bases outside the gene matches: 5. The CDR3 bases are TGTGCCAGCAGCGTAGGGGTCCAGGGGGCCGGGGAGCTGTTTTTT. Translated: CASSVGVQGAGELFF.

The chain employs TRBV19 and TRBJ1-5; tentatively, D is TRBD1 (5 bases). CDR3 length: 15 amino acids. Deletions cut 2 bases from V and 8 bases from J, with 16 bases between. The germline V gene encodes CDR1 LNHDA and CDR2 SQIVND (reference sequence). CDR3 amino acids: CASSIRDAGLEPQHF. DNA of the CDR3: TGTGCCAGTAGTATAAGAGACGCAGGGCTTGAGCCCCAGCATTTT.

Details on this clone: Sequence at one end of the junction differs from germline and may be a read error. The CDR3 DNA sequence: TGTGCCTGGAATATTGTGGCTGCTACGAATTCACCTCTCCACTTT. Translation gives CAWNIVAATNSPLHF. The rearrangement uses TRBV30 and TRBJ1-6; D remains unclear. Germline CDR1 and CDR2: GTSNPN and SVGIG (reference sequence). The length of the CDR3 is 15 residues.

The chain carries TRBV19 and TRBJ2-3; 10 nucleotides match TRBD2. This CDR3 comprises 14 residues. Losses at the gene ends were 9 bases for V and 6 bases for J; bases not matched to a gene: 9. The germline V gene encodes CDR1 LNHDA and CDR2 SQIVND (reference sequence). This CDR3 is CASLSGGAGDTQYF. The CDR3 nucleotides read TGTGCCAGCTTAAGCGGGGGGGCCGGGGATACGCAGTATTTT. Variable domain in full (rest from reference TRBV19 and TRBJ2-3): DGGITQSPKYLFRKEGQNVTLSCEQNLNHDAMYWYRQDPGQGLRLIYYSQIVNDFQKGDIAEGYSVSREKKESFPLTVTSAQKNPTAFYLCASLSGGAGDTQYFGPGTRLTVL.

The chain combines TRBV10-3 with TRBJ1-5; D is ambiguous. This CDR3 has 15 amino acids. CDR1 is ENHRY and CDR2 is SYGVKD in the germline V gene. Trimming left V 6 bases short and J 1 base short, with 13 bases between. CDR3 sequence reads: CAIRGGLGSNQPQHF. CDR3 DNA sequence: TGTGCCATCAGGGGTGGCCTTGGGAGCAATCAGCCCCAGCATTTT.

This sequence joins TRBV6-1 and TRBJ1-5; maybe TRBD1 (6 bases). The V gene's germline CDR1 is MNHNS and CDR2 SASEGT. Trimming took 4 bases from V and 4 from J, leaving 17 bases between them. The CDR3 length is 16 residues. The CDR3 loop is CASSAGWTALNQPQHF. The DNA of the CDR3 is TGTGCCAGCAGTGCAGGGTGGACAGCTTTAAATCAGCCCCAGCATTTT.

The J gene is TRBJ1-1, the V gene TRBV28; TRBD1 matches at 7 bases. The CDR3 extends over 12 amino acids. Germline assignment: CDR1 MDHEN and CDR2 SYDVKM. Trimming cost V 5 bases and J 6 bases; bases outside gene matches: 3. The CDR3 loop is CASSHGQAEAFF. DNA of the CDR3: TGTGCCAGCAGTCATGGACAGGCTGAAGCTTTCTTT. Variable domain in full (rest from reference TRBV28 and TRBJ1-1): DVKVTQSSRYLVKRTGEKVFLECVQDMDHENMFWYRQDPGLGLRLIYFSYDVKMKEKGDIPEGYSVSREKKERFSLILESASTNQTSMYLCASSHGQAEAFFGQGTRLTVV.

The chain has TRBV5-1 and TRBJ1-1; no reliable D call. This CDR3 is built from 13 residues. V lost 4 bases to trimming and J lost 6 bases, with 13 bases between them. Looked up from germline, CDR1 is SGHRS and CDR2 is YFSETQ. The CDR3 reads CASSVQDNAEAFF. The CDR3, as DNA: TGCGCCAGCAGCGTTCAGGATAACGCTGAAGCTTTCTTT.

The table lists this clone with a few counts. This chain uses TRBV21-1 with TRBJ1-6. TRBV21-1 is marked as a pseudogene. The CDR3 has 18 residues. CDR3 in DNA: TGTGCCAGCAGCAAAGCCTTCGAGGTCCACTCCTATAATTCACCCCTCCACTTT. Protein: CASSKAFEVHSYNSPLHF.

The V gene is TRBV12-3 or TRBV12-4, the J gene TRBJ1-2; no clear D. The CDR3 contains 13 residues. Trimming cost V 7 bases and J 2 bases, with 11 bases left between them. CDR3 DNA: TGTGCCAGCACCCCTACGGAGAACTATGGCTACACCTTC. As protein: CASTPTENYGYTF.

The chain combines TRBV6-5 with TRBJ1-3, with 7 bases fitting TRBD1. Germline CDR1 is MNHEY and CDR2 is SVGAGI. J was trimmed by 7 bases and V by 0 bases; bases with no gene match: 3. This CDR3 region has 14 residues. In nucleotides, the CDR3 is TGTGCCAGCAGTTACTCCGAGGGGGCCAACACCATATATTTT. This translates into CASSYSEGANTIYF.

The genes are TRBV5-6 and TRBJ2-7, with 7 bases identical to TRBD1. The V and J ends lost 4 bases and 6 bases, in that order; junction bases with no gene match: 4. The CDR3 is 12 residues long. Germline CDR1 and CDR2: SGHDT and YYEEEE. The CDR3 DNA follows: TGTGCCAGCAGCCTGACAGGGAGCGAGCAGTACTTC. It specifies CASSLTGSEQYF. Full variable domain (rest looked up from reference TRBV5-6 and TRBJ2-7): DAGVTQSPTHLIKTRGQQVTLRCSPKSGHDTVSWYQQALGQGPQFIFQYYEEEERQRGNFPDRFSGHQFPNYSSELNVNALLLGDSALYLCASSLTGSEQYFGPGTRLTVT.

This sequence joins TRBV7-8 and TRBJ1-2, with D tentatively TRBD1 (5 bases). The CDR3 covers 16 residues. Germline V gene data show CDR1 as SGHVS and CDR2 as FQNEAQ. V lost 1 base and J 7 bases, leaving 19 bases between the germline ends. The CDR3 region has the DNA TGTGCCAGCAGCTTAGAGTCGGGGAGGGGAGTTGGTGGCTACACCTTC. This codes for CASSLESGRGVGGYTF.